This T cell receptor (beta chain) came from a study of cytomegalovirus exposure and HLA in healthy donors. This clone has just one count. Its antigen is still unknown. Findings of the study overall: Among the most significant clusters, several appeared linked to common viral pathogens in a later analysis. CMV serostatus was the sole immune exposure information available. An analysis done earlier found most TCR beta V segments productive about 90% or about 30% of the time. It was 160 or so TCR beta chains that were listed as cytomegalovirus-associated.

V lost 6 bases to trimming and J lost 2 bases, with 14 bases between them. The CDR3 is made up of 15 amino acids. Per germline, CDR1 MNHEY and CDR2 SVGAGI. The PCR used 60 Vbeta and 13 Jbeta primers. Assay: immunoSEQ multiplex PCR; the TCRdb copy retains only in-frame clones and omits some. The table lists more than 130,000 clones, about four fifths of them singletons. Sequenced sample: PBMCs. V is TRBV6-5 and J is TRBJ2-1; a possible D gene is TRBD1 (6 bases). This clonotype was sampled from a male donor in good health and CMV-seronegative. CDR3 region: CASREFRDTYNEQFF. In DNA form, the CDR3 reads TGTGCCAGCAGGGAGTTCCGGGACACCTACAATGAGCAGTTCTTC.